This T cell receptor beta chain appears in the sequencing data of a study of identical twins. Only a few counts were recorded for this clonotype. One entry per CDR3 protein results from TCRdb running MiXCR on the 5' RACE reads. The sample shows around 550,000 distinct CDR3 sequences, about 16% of them seen only once. The V and J ends lost 6 bases and 5 bases, in that order; junction bases with no gene match: 4. The CDR3 loop spans 13 amino acids. Germline lookup yields CDR1 LNHNV and CDR2 YYDKDF (reference sequence). The data were also submitted as part of a second study, on yellow fever vaccine responses in identical twins.

Sequencing was done on a sample of CD4+ T cells sorted from blood. This TCR derives from a woman aged 18-35 years in good health. V and J are TRBV15 and TRBJ2-5; 9 bases align to TRBD2. CDR3 DNA sequence: TGTGCCACCAGGCTAGCGGGGATTGAGACCCAGTACTTC. This codes for CATRLAGIETQYF.